Below are 32 T cell receptor beta chains sequenced from a single sample in a study of blood T cell repertoires in COVID-19. Here immunoSEQ multiplex PCR was the method, and the copy in TCRdb shows in-frame clones only, minus some. The data hold about 240,000 clones, with 80% to 85% observed a single time. The sequencing input was peripheral blood. The receptors here all came from a woman aged 55-75 years with active or convalescent COVID-19.

The CDR3 loop reads CASSVEGGSRQSETQYF. CDR3 DNA: TGTGCCAGCAGCGTAGAGGGCGGGAGCCGGCAGTCAGAGACCCAGTACTTC. The gene calls are TRBV9 and TRBJ2-5; 7 bases are shared with TRBD2. There are 17 residues in the CDR3. CDR1 and CDR2 (germline): SGDLS, YYNGEE. With V trimmed by 0 bases and J by 4 bases, 12 bases remained unmatched.

This chain uses TRBV7-2 with TRBJ2-1, with a weak D call TRBD1 (6 bases). CDR3 length equals 15 residues. Trimming removed 5 bases from V and 1 base from J, with 12 bases in between. Germline CDR1 and CDR2: SGHTA and FQGNSA. The CDR3 DNA sequence: TGTGCCAGCAGCGCGACAGGTACTTCCTACAATGAGCAGTTCTTC. It is translated as CASSATGTSYNEQFF.

The gene calls are TRBV4-3 and TRBJ2-1, with TRBD2 identical over 15 bases. The CDR3 sequence is 20 residues long. Germline lookup yields CDR1 LGHNA and CDR2 YSLEER. V lost 3 bases and J lost 0; bases outside the gene matches: 9. CDR3 nucleotide sequence: TGCGCCAGCAGCCAGGATGGACTAGCGGGGGGGTCGAGCTCCTACAATGAGCAGTTCTTC. It translates to CASSQDGLAGGSSSYNEQFF.

V usage is TRBV6-5 and J usage is TRBJ1-1, with D hard to call. V was clipped by 6 bases and J by 4 bases, with 15 bases between them. This CDR3 comprises 14 residues. Germline CDR1 is MNHEY and CDR2 is SVGAGI. The CDR3 sequence: CASRPRTAVTEAFF. The CDR3, as DNA: TGTGCCAGCAGACCCCGTACAGCTGTCACTGAAGCTTTCTTT.

The gene calls are TRBV10-3 and TRBJ1-5, with 9 nucleotides matching TRBD1. V lost 6 bases and J lost 1; bases outside the gene matches: 1. CDR1 is ENHRY and CDR2 is SYGVKD in the germline V gene. The CDR3 is 14 residues long. The CDR3 protein is CAIRGQGSNQPQHF. The DNA of the CDR3 is TGTGCCATCAGAGGACAGGGGAGCAATCAGCCCCAGCATTTT.

V is TRBV6-5 and J is TRBJ2-1; a weak D match, TRBD2 (5 bases). The CDR3 runs to 13 residues. V lost 8 bases, J lost 4 bases, and 12 bases lay in between. Germline-derived CDR1 and CDR2 are MNHEY and SVGAGI. This CDR3 reads CASAYEGYNEQFF. The CDR3 nucleotides are TGTGCCAGCGCCTACGAGGGATACAATGAGCAGTTCTTC.

V gene TRBV7-6 combines with J gene TRBJ2-3; 7 bases fit TRBD2. V dropped 5 bases and J dropped 2; count of bases not matched to a gene: 7. Germline V CDR1 and CDR2: SGHVS, FNYEAQ. The length of the CDR3 is 15 residues. Written as DNA, the CDR3 is TGTGCCAGCAGCCCAGCGGGGCAGACCACAGATACGCAGTATTTT. It yields the protein CASSPAGQTTDTQYF.

This clone appeared once. The chain recombines TRBV7-9 with TRBJ1-4; D gene uncertain. CDR1 is SEHNR, CDR2 FQNEAQ, per germline (reference sequence). Deletions cut 2 bases from V and 5 bases from J, with 6 bases between. The CDR3 consists of 13 residues. The CDR3 here is CASSLYLNEKLFF. In DNA form, the CDR3 reads TGTGCCAGCAGCTTATATTTGAATGAAAAACTGTTTTTT.

The chain joins TRBV7-8 to TRBJ1-1; 11 bases map to TRBD1. The germline V gene encodes CDR1 SGHVS and CDR2 FQNEAQ. This CDR3 region has 16 residues. The V gene end was trimmed by 2 bases and the J gene end by 7 bases; junction bases not matched to a gene: 9. The CDR3: CASSLFPWTGGGEAFF. DNA of the CDR3: TGTGCCAGCAGCTTATTTCCCTGGACAGGGGGCGGTGAAGCTTTCTTT. The complete variable domain, with remaining parts taken from reference TRBV7-8 and TRBJ1-1, reads GAGVSQSPRYKVAKRGQDVALRCDPISGHVSLFWYQQALGQGPEFLTYFQNEAQLDKSGLPSDRFFAERPEGSVSTLKIQRTQQEDSAVYLCASSLFPWTGGGEAFFGQGTRLTVV.

V gene TRBV7-2 combines with J gene TRBJ2-5, with 12 bases matching TRBD2. This CDR3 region has 15 residues. V trimming: 4 bases; J trimming: 0 bases; junction bases outside the gene matches: 0. The germline V gene has CDR1 SGHTA and CDR2 FQGNSA. CDR3 sequence reads: CASSWTSGDQETQYF. The CDR3 DNA reads as TGTGCCAGCAGCTGGACTAGCGGGGACCAAGAGACCCAGTACTTC.

In its sample, this clone was seen a few times. The V gene is TRBV6-5, the J gene TRBJ1-2; 9 bases are a match to TRBD1. Germline CDR1 MNHEY, CDR2 SVGAGI. V trimming: 6 bases; J trimming: 8 bases; junction bases outside the gene matches: 10. The CDR3 is made up of 14 amino acids. The CDR3 is CASRKIQGARGYTF. Here the CDR3 DNA reads TGTGCCAGCAGGAAAATACAGGGGGCGCGGGGCTACACCTTC.

The rearrangement joins TRBV29-1 to TRBJ1-5; TRBD1 is a possible D gene (6 bases). Trimming pared 5 bases from V and 7 bases from J, leaving 15 bases between. CDR3 length: 13 amino acids. Germline-derived CDR1 and CDR2 are SQVTM and ANQGSEA. As DNA, the CDR3 is TGCAGCGTTTCGAACAGGGTTGAACAGCCCCAGCATTTT. The encoded protein is CSVSNRVEQPQHF.

The chain carries TRBV18 and TRBJ1-1, with D uncertain. The germline V gene has CDR1 KGHSH and CDR2 LQKENI. This CDR3 region has 16 residues. The V gene lost 0 bases and the J gene lost 2 bases, with 13 bases spanning the gap. The CDR3: CASSPPSSGKNTEAFF. CDR3 coding DNA: TGTGCCAGCTCACCACCGAGTTCGGGGAAAAACACTGAAGCTTTCTTT.

The V call is TRBV18, the J call TRBJ2-7; D gene uncertain. The CDR3 consists of 15 residues. Trimming took off 3 bases at V and 1 base at J, with 13 bases between the two ends. The germline V gene encodes CDR1 KGHSH and CDR2 LQKENI. Here the CDR3 reads CASSPAQVPSYEQYF. CDR3 DNA sequence: TGTGCCAGCTCACCGGCCCAGGTCCCTTCCTACGAGCAGTACTTC.

This clone has a single count. The rearrangement uses TRBV10-3 and TRBJ1-3; D not resolved. Trimming left V 3 bases short and J 0 bases short, with 6 bases between. Germline values: CDR1 ENHRY, CDR2 SYGVKD. The CDR3 spans 14 residues. Here the CDR3 DNA reads TGTGCCATCAGTGACACTAACTCTGGAAACACCATATATTTT. It specifies CAISDTNSGNTIYF.

This chain uses TRBV12-3 or TRBV12-4 with TRBJ1-4; tentatively, D is TRBD1 (5 bases). Deletions cut 6 bases from V and 13 bases from J, with 12 bases between. This CDR3 has 11 residues. The DNA for the CDR3 is TGTGCCAGCAGCCCCGGGAGGGGACTGTTTTTT. Its translation is CASSPGRGLFF.

The J gene is TRBJ2-3, the V gene TRBV10-1, with D unclear. The CDR3 sequence is 12 residues long. Germline CDR1 and CDR2: WNHNN and SYGVQD (reference sequence). Trimming removed 4 bases at V and 6 bases at J, with 8 bases between. CDR3 bases: TGCGCCAGCAGTGCCTCGTCGGATACGCAGTATTTT. Translated: CASSASSDTQYF.

J is TRBJ2-3 and V is TRBV18, with 8 nucleotides matching TRBD1. The CDR3 consists of 17 residues. The V gene's germline CDR1 is KGHSH and CDR2 LQKENI. The V gene end was trimmed by 2 bases and the J gene end by 2 bases; junction bases not matched to a gene: 9. Written as DNA, the CDR3 is TGTGCCAGCTCACCATCGGCAGGGGGCTCCAACACAGATACGCAGTATTTT. This codes for CASSPSAGGSNTDTQYF.

The chain combines TRBV13 with TRBJ2-7; perhaps TRBD2 as D (6 bases). The CDR3 contains 15 residues. Germline CDR1 is PRHDT and CDR2 is FYEKMQ (reference sequence). V dropped 0 bases and J dropped 0 bases, with 9 bases sitting between them. For the CDR3, the DNA is TGTGCCAGCAGCTTAGGCCCCGGGAGCTCCTACGAGCAGTACTTC. Encoded protein: CASSLGPGSSYEQYF.

The J gene is TRBJ1-2, the V gene TRBV4-3; 8 bases align to TRBD1. The CDR3 is 17 amino acids. Losses at the gene ends were 1 base for V and 6 bases for J; bases not matched to a gene: 13. CDR1 is LGHNA, CDR2 YSLEER, per germline. As DNA, the CDR3 is TGCGCCAGCAGCCAAGTAGGGCCAGGGGGCCCCAGGAATGGCTACACCTTC. Amino acid sequence: CASSQVGPGGPRNGYTF.

There are a few counts of this clone. The chain uses TRBV7-2 and TRBJ2-7; D gene unclear. Trimming cost V 5 bases and J 1 base, with 9 bases left between them. This CDR3 spans 13 amino acids. The V gene's germline CDR1 is SGHTA and CDR2 FQGNSA. The CDR3 here is CASSPTRSYEQYF. CDR3 DNA: TGTGCCAGCAGCCCTACCCGTTCCTACGAGCAGTACTTC.

CDR3 in amino acids: CASRDRDRGTDTQYF. The CDR3 DNA sequence: TGTGCCAGCAGGGACCGGGACAGGGGAACAGATACGCAGTATTTT. The rearrangement uses TRBV6-6 and TRBJ2-3, with TRBD1 identical over 10 bases. The ends lost 6 bases at V and 3 bases at J; junction bases unmatched: 6. Germline loops: CDR1 MNHNY, CDR2 SVGAGI (reference sequence). The CDR3 spans 15 residues.

The chain has TRBV4-2 and TRBJ1-4; D not resolved. Germline V CDR1 and CDR2: LGHNA, YNFKEQ. CDR3 size: 16 residues. Between the trimmed V and J ends, which lost 0 bases and 10 bases, there was a span of 18 bases. In DNA, the CDR3 is TGTGCCAGCAGCCAAGAGACATCCGGCGGGTTTCGAAAACTGTTTTTT. Translated, it gives CASSQETSGGFRKLFF.

J is TRBJ1-1 and V is TRBV29-1; maybe TRBD1 (6 bases). The V end lost 0 bases, the J end lost 8 bases, and 19 bases lay between the germline ends. CDR1 is SQVTM and CDR2 is ANQGSEA in the germline V gene. This CDR3 spans 15 amino acids. As DNA, the CDR3 is TGCAGCGTTGAAGATGGGTTTCTAGGACAGTTGGAAGCTTTCTTT. As protein: CSVEDGFLGQLEAFF.

J is TRBJ1-1 and V is TRBV18, with TRBD1 matching 7 bases. CDR1 is KGHSH and CDR2 is LQKENI in the germline V gene. The CDR3 loop spans 15 amino acids. The junction had 8 bases not matched to a gene; V was cut back by 3 bases and J by 4 bases. The CDR3 loop is CASSPWARGTTEAFF. CDR3 nucleotide sequence: TGTGCCAGCTCACCGTGGGCCAGGGGGACCACTGAAGCTTTCTTT.

The rearrangement uses TRBV2 and TRBJ1-1, with D unclear. The V end lost 6 bases, the J end lost 1 base, and 6 bases lay between the germline ends. The length of the CDR3 is 12 residues. CDR1 and CDR2 (germline): SNHLY, FYNNEI. Written as DNA, the CDR3 is TGTGCCAGCAGACACCAGAACACTGAAGCTTTCTTT. Its translation: CASRHQNTEAFF.

This clone came up many times. V gene TRBV28 combines with J gene TRBJ2-3; 14 nucleotides line up with TRBD2. V was clipped by 2 bases and J by 0 bases; unmatched bases: 4. CDR1 MDHEN and CDR2 SYDVKM come from the germline V gene. The CDR3 has 18 residues. CDR3 nucleotide sequence: TGTGCCAGCAGTTTAGGACTAGCGGGGGGAATTAGCACAGATACGCAGTATTTT. It yields the protein CASSLGLAGGISTDTQYF.

The rearrangement joins TRBV27 to TRBJ1-5; 7 bases line up with TRBD1. CDR1 is MNHEY and CDR2 is SMNVEV in the germline V gene (reference sequence). V shed 5 bases and J 6 bases; nucleotides not matched to a gene: 4. CDR3 length equals 13 residues. The CDR3: CASSSRGVQPQHF. For the CDR3, the DNA is TGTGCCAGCAGTAGCAGGGGGGTTCAGCCCCAGCATTTT.

The V gene is TRBV2, the J gene TRBJ1-1, with TRBD1 as a possible D gene (6 bases). The germline CDR1 and CDR2 sequences are SNHLY and FYNNEI. The ends were cut back, 5 bases at V and 1 base at J, with 14 bases in the middle. The CDR3 totals 15 residues. For the CDR3, the DNA is TGTGCCAGCAGTCGGACAGCCCTGCCGAACACTGAAGCTTTCTTT. Its translation: CASSRTALPNTEAFF.

The chain has TRBV3-1 (or the pseudogene TRBV3-2) and TRBJ1-2, with TRBD1 matching over 11 bases. Trimming cost V 8 bases and J 7 bases; bases outside gene matches: 6. Germline lookup yields CDR1 LGHDT and CDR2 YNNKEL (reference sequence). The CDR3 is made up of 13 amino acids. In DNA, the CDR3 is TGTGCCAGCGCGGACAGGGGGCCAGGTGGCTACACCTTC. Its protein is CASADRGPGGYTF.

The chain is built from TRBV6-5 and TRBJ2-7; 8 nucleotides match TRBD1. The CDR3 has 14 amino acids. Losses at the gene ends were 4 bases for V and 0 bases for J; bases not matched to a gene: 2. Germline CDR1 reads MNHEY; CDR2 reads SVGAGI. The CDR3 DNA is TGTGCCAGCAGTTGGGGACAGGTCTCCTACGAGCAGTACTTC. Protein sequence: CASSWGQVSYEQYF.

This clone has a single count. The chain is built from TRBV7-9 and TRBJ1-1; 7 nucleotides agree with TRBD1. The CDR3 length is 11 residues. Germline V gene data show CDR1 as SEHNR and CDR2 as FQNEAQ (reference sequence). Trimming took 5 bases from V and 10 from J; bases not matched to a gene: 4. The CDR3 is CASSPGQRAFF. The CDR3 coding sequence is TGTGCCAGCAGCCCGGGACAGAGAGCTTTCTTT. Filled out from reference TRBV7-9 and TRBJ1-1, the complete variable domain reads DTGVSQNPRHKITKRGQNVTFRCDPISEHNRLYWYRQTLGQGPEFLTYFQNEAQLEKSRLLSDRFSAERPKGSFSTLEIQRTEQGDSAMYLCASSPGQRAFFGQGTRLTVV.